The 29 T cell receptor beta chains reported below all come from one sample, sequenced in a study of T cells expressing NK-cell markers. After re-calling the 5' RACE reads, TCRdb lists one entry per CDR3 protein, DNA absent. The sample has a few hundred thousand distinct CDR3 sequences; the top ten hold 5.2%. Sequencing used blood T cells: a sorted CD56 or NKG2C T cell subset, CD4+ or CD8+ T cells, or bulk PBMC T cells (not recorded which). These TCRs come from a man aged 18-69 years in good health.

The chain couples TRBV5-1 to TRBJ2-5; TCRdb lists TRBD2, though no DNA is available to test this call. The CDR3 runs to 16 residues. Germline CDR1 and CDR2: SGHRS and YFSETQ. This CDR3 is CASSLVGLATEETQYF.

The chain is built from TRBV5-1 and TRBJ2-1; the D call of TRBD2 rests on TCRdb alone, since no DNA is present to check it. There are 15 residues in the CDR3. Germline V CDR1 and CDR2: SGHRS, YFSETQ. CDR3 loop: CASTRGGGAFVEQFF.

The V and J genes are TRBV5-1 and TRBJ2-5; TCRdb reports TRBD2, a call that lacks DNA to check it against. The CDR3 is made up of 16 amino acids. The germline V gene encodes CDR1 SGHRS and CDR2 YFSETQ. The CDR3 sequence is CASSLEAGSTRETQYF.

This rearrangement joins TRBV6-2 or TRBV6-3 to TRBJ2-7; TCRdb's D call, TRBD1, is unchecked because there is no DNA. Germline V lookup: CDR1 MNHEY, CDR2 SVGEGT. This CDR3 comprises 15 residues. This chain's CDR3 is CASSRTGTVINEQYF.

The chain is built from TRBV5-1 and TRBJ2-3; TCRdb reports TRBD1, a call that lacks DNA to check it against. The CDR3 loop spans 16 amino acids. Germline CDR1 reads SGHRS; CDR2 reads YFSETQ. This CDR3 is CASSLETAGARDTQYF.

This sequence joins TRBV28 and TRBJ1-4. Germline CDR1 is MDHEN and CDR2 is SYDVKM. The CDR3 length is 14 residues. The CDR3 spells CASSEGGSNEKLFF.

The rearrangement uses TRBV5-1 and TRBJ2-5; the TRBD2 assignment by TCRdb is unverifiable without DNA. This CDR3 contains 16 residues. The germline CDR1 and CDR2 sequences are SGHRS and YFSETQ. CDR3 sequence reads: CASSPGYGGPQETQYF.

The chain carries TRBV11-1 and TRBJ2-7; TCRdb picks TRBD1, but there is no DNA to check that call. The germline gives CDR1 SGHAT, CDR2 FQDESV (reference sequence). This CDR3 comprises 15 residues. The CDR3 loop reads CASSFSNRVSYEQYF.

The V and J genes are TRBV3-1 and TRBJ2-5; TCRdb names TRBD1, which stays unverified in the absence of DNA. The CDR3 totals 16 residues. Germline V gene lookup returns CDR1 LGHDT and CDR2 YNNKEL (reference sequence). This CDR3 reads CASSQGAVAGAETQYF.

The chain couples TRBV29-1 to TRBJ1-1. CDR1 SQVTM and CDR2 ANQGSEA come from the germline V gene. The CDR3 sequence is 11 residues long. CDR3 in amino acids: CSARGRVEAFF.

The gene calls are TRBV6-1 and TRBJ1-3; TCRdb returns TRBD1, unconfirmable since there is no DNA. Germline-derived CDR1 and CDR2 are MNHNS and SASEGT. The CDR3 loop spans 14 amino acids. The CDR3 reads CASRDPGSGNTIYF.

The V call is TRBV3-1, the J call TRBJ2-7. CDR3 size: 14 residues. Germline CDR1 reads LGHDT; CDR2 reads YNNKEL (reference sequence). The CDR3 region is CASSQGRGSYEQYF.

CDR3 sequence reads: CASSDRGLRGANVLTF. The chain has TRBV12-3 or TRBV12-4 and TRBJ2-6; TCRdb names TRBD1, which stays unverified in the absence of DNA. The CDR3 is 16 residues long.

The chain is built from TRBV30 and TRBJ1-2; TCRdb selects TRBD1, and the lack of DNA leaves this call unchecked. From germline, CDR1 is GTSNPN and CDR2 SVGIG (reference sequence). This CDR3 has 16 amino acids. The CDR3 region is CAWSVPGRKIHYGYTF.

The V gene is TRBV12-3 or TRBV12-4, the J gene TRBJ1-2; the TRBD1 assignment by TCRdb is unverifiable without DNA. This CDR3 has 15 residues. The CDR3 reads CASSLAGEVNYGYTF.

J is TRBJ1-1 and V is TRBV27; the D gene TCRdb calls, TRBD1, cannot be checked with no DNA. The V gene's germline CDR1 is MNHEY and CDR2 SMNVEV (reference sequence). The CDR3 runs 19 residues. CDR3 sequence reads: CASSPRPEGPLIMNTEAFF.

The CDR3 here is CASSLSAGGNEQYF. The chain joins TRBV5-1 to TRBJ2-7; TCRdb's D gene call, TRBD1, goes unchecked for lack of DNA. CDR3 size: 14 residues. Per germline, CDR1 SGHRS and CDR2 YFSETQ.

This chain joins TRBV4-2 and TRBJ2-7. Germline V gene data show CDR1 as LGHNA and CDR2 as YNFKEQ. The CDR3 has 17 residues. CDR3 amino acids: CASSQDWQHGSTYEQYF.

CDR3 amino acids: CASSLGGRIENEQFF. V and J are TRBV5-8 and TRBJ2-1; TCRdb outputs TRBD1, but without DNA this stays unchecked. Germline V gene data show CDR1 as SGHTS and CDR2 as YDEGEE. The CDR3 totals 15 residues.

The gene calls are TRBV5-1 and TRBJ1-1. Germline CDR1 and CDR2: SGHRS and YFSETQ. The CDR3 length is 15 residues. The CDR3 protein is CASSLDGRRNTEAFF. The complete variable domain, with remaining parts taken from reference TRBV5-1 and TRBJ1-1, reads KAGVTQTPRYLIKTRGQQVTLSCSPISGHRSVSWYQQTPGQGLQFLFEYFSETQRNKGNFPGRFSGRQFSNSRSEMNVSTLELGDSALYLCASSLDGRRNTEAFFGQGTRLTVV.

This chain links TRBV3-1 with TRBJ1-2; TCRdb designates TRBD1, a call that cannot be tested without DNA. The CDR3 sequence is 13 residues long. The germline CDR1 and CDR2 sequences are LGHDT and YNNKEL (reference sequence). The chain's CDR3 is CASSRGTGGSYTF.

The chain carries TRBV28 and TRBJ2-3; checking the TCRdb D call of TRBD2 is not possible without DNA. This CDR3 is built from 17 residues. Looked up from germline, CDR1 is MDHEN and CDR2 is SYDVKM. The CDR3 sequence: CASSSPRDSRSTDTQYF. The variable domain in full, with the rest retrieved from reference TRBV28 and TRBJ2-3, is DVKVTQSSRYLVKRTGEKVFLECVQDMDHENMFWYRQDPGLGLRLIYFSYDVKMKEKGDIPEGYSVSREKKERFSLILESASTNQTSMYLCASSSPRDSRSTDTQYFGPGTRLTVL.

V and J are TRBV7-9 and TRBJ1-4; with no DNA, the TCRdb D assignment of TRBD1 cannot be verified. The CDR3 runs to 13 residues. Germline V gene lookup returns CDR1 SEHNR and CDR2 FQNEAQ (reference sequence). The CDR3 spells CASRDRVNEKLFF.

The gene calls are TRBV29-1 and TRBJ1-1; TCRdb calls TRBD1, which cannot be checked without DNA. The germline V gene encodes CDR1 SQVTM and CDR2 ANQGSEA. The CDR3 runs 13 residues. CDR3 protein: CSVGRGLNTEAFF. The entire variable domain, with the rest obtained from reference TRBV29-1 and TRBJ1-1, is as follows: SAVISQKPSRDICQRGTSLTIQCQVDSQVTMMFWYRQQPGQSLTLIATANQGSEATYESGFVIDKFPISRPNLTFSTLTVSNMSPEDSSIYLCSVGRGLNTEAFFGQGTRLTVV.

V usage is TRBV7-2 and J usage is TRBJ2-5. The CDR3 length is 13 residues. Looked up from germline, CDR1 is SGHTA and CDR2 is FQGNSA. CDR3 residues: CASSFNQRETQYF.

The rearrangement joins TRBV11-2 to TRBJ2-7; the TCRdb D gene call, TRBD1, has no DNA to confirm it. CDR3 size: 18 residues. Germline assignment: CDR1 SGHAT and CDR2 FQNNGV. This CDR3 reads CASSFPGYFGGHIYEQYF.

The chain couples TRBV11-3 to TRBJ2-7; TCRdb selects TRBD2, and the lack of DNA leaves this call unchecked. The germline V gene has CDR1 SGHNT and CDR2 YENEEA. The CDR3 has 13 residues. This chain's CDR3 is CASSTGPAGEQYF.

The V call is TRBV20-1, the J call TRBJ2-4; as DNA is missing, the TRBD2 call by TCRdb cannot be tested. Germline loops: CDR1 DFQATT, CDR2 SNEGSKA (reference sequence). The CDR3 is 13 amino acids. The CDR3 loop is CSASGTSGGVEYF.

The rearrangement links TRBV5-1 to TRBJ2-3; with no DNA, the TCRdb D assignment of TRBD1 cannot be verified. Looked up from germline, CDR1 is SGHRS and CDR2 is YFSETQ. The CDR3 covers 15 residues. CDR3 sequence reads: CASSSGGPIPDTQYF.